What follows are 21 T cell receptor beta chains derived from one specimen sequenced in a study of PD-L1 blockade in urothelial cancer. Some clones are missing from TCRdb's copy, which holds only in-frame ones; the method was immunoSEQ multiplex PCR. In the table there are about 56,000 clones, 85% to 90% of which are singletons. The starting material was PBMCs, obtained around atezolizumab (anti-PD-L1) treatment. Every receptor here comes from a man aged 45-60 years with urothelial cancer.

This chain uses TRBV5-4 with TRBJ2-1, with D perhaps matching TRBD2 (6 bases). Trimming shortened V by 2 bases and J by 7 bases, and 16 bases separated the two germline ends. Germline CDR1 SGHNT, CDR2 YYREEE (reference sequence). There are 15 residues in the CDR3. The CDR3 nucleotides read TGTGCCAGCAGCTTTGCCCTCGGGAGAGAGAATGAGCAGTTCTTC. The encoded protein is CASSFALGRENEQFF. Full variable domain (missing parts from reference TRBV5-4 and TRBJ2-1): ETGVTQSPTHLIKTRGQQVTLRCSSQSGHNTVSWYQQALGQGPQFIFQYYREEENGRGNFPPRFSGLQFPNYSSELNVNALELDDSALYLCASSFALGRENEQFFGPGTRLTVL.

This chain joins TRBV4-2 and TRBJ1-1; D remains ambiguous. The CDR3 consists of 12 residues. CDR1 LGHNA and CDR2 YNFKEQ come from the germline V gene. V gave up 2 bases and J gave up 8 bases, with 9 bases separating them. CDR3 region: CASSQSPGEAFF. In DNA form, the CDR3 reads TGTGCCAGCAGCCAATCCCCGGGGGAAGCTTTCTTT.

This chain connects TRBV9 to TRBJ2-4; 7 bases match TRBD2. This CDR3 contains 14 residues. Losses at the gene ends were 4 bases for V and 5 bases for J; bases not matched to a gene: 6. Germline V lookup: CDR1 SGDLS, CDR2 YYNGEE. The CDR3 reads CASSPHRGENIQYF. The CDR3 DNA sequence: TGTGCCAGCAGCCCTCATCGGGGGGAAAACATTCAGTACTTC.

This clone was counted once. This sequence joins TRBV4-2 and TRBJ2-7; TRBD2 aligns across 14 bases. Germline CDR1 reads LGHNA; CDR2 reads YNFKEQ. The CDR3 spans 16 residues. The junction had 2 bases not matched to a gene; V was cut back by 2 bases and J by 2 bases. Here the CDR3 DNA reads TGTGCCAGCAGCCAACCGACTAGCGGGAGGGCCTACGAGCAGTACTTC. Translated: CASSQPTSGRAYEQYF.

The V and J genes are TRBV28 and TRBJ1-2; tentative D call: TRBD1 (6 bases). Between the trimmed V and J ends, which lost 3 bases and 4 bases, there was a span of 9 bases. Germline CDR1 and CDR2: MDHEN and SYDVKM. The CDR3 has 13 residues. The DNA for the CDR3 is TGTGCCAGCAGTTTGGACAGTATCTATGGCTACACCTTC. Its protein is CASSLDSIYGYTF.

A single count supports this clone. The chain couples TRBV9 to TRBJ2-1; 12 bases line up with TRBD2. CDR1 and CDR2 from the germline V gene are SGDLS and YYNGEE. After removal of 0 bases from V and 8 bases from J, the junction contained 6 bases not matched to a gene. The CDR3 is 16 residues long. The CDR3 here is CASSVVRLAGAHEQFF. The CDR3 nucleotides are TGTGCCAGCAGCGTAGTGAGACTAGCGGGAGCCCATGAGCAGTTCTTC.

The count of this clone is one. CDR3 DNA sequence: TGCGCCAGCAGCACCGGTGCGGTTTGGAACACCGGGGAGCTGTTTTTT. It is translated as CASSTGAVWNTGELFF. This chain joins TRBV5-1 and TRBJ2-2; unclear D gene. V lost 4 bases to trimming and J lost 1 base, with 14 bases between them. This CDR3 contains 16 residues. Germline lookup yields CDR1 SGHRS and CDR2 YFSETQ.

The count of this clone is one. V gene TRBV18 combines with J gene TRBJ2-7; 7 nucleotides line up with TRBD1. CDR1 and CDR2 (germline): KGHSH, LQKENI. V dropped 4 bases and J dropped 1; count of bases not matched to a gene: 7. The CDR3 contains 15 residues. The CDR3 DNA reads as TGTGCCAGCTCACGGACCGGGACAGTGTCCTACGAGCAGTACTTC. Its translation: CASSRTGTVSYEQYF.

This clone has just a few counts. The chain joins TRBV6-5 to TRBJ2-5; 10 positions agree with TRBD1. The trim removed 0 bases at V and 4 bases at J, leaving 5 bases unmatched. The CDR3 is 16 amino acids. Per germline, CDR1 MNHEY and CDR2 SVGAGI. This CDR3 is CASSYSRTGGGETQYF. The CDR3 bases are TGTGCCAGCAGTTACTCTCGGACAGGGGGGGGAGAGACCCAGTACTTC.

The chain is built from TRBV7-2 and TRBJ2-4, with D possibly matching TRBD2 (6 bases). Trimming pared 3 bases from V and 5 bases from J, leaving 11 bases between. The V gene's germline CDR1 is SGHTA and CDR2 FQGNSA. This CDR3 is built from 14 residues. CDR3 nucleotide sequence: TGTGCCAGCAGCTTTGGGCGGGGCCAAAACATTCAGTACTTC. Protein product: CASSFGRGQNIQYF.

The sample holds a few counts of this clone. The rearrangement uses TRBV27 and TRBJ2-5; the match to TRBD2 covers 8 bases. This CDR3 spans 14 amino acids. J gave up 5 bases and V 4 bases, and 6 bases lay outside the gene matches. Looked up from germline, CDR1 is MNHEY and CDR2 is SMNVEV (reference sequence). CDR3 sequence (DNA): TGTGCCAGCAGTTCTCTAGGGACTAGTGAGACCCAGTACTTC. This codes for CASSSLGTSETQYF.

V is TRBV5-1 and J is TRBJ2-1; 11 nucleotides line up with TRBD2. Germline values: CDR1 SGHRS, CDR2 YFSETQ. J lost 7 bases, V lost 5 bases, and 8 bases had no gene match. The CDR3 covers 15 residues. CDR3 region: CASRTLTSGSNEQFF. The CDR3 coding sequence is TGCGCCAGCAGAACACTAACTAGCGGGAGTAATGAGCAGTTCTTC. Full variable domain (remainder filled in from reference TRBV5-1 and TRBJ2-1): KAGVTQTPRYLIKTRGQQVTLSCSPISGHRSVSWYQQTPGQGLQFLFEYFSETQRNKGNFPGRFSGRQFSNSRSEMNVSTLELGDSALYLCASRTLTSGSNEQFFGPGTRLTVL.

The chain joins TRBV14 to TRBJ2-3; a possible D gene is TRBD2 (6 bases). The CDR3 runs to 14 residues. V was pared by 4 bases and J by 1 base, with 9 bases between. Germline assignment: CDR1 SGHDN and CDR2 FVKESK. The DNA for the CDR3 is TGTGCCAGCAGCCCTTGGGAGGGCACAGATACGCAGTATTTT. Amino acids: CASSPWEGTDTQYF.

The chain recombines TRBV2 with TRBJ2-7; D gene unclear. Trimming cost V 4 bases and J 4 bases, with 5 bases left between them. CDR3 length: 11 residues. CDR1 is SNHLY, CDR2 FYNNEI, per germline. CDR3 in amino acids: CASSVMYEQYF. CDR3 bases: TGTGCCAGCAGTGTTATGTACGAGCAGTACTTC.

DNA for the CDR3: TGTGCCAGCAGTAACCAGCTAGCGATTTACAATGAGCAGTTCTTC. The encoded protein is CASSNQLAIYNEQFF. The V gene is TRBV7-9, the J gene TRBJ2-1; perhaps TRBD2 as D (6 bases). CDR1 and CDR2 (germline): SEHNR, FQNEAQ (reference sequence). V gave up 6 bases and J gave up 4 bases, with 16 bases separating them. The CDR3 is 15 amino acids.

V gene TRBV7-8 combines with J gene TRBJ2-1; tentative D call: TRBD2 (5 bases). CDR1 and CDR2 from the germline V gene are SGHVS and FQNEAQ. The CDR3 contains 14 residues. Trimming took off 8 bases at V and 0 bases at J, with 11 bases between the two ends. The CDR3 sequence is CASGLSDSYNEQFF. The CDR3 DNA reads TGTGCCAGCGGACTTAGCGACTCCTACAATGAGCAGTTCTTC.

A single count supports this clone. This chain uses TRBV5-1 with TRBJ2-5, with 9 positions matching TRBD2. The CDR3 contains 17 residues. Germline assignment: CDR1 SGHRS and CDR2 YFSETQ. V dropped 5 bases and J dropped 2; count of bases not matched to a gene: 13. The CDR3 sequence: CASRMTAGGGWQETQYF. The CDR3 DNA is TGCGCCAGCAGGATGACCGCGGGAGGGGGTTGGCAAGAGACCCAGTACTTC.

The chain employs TRBV7-2 and TRBJ1-2; possible D gene TRBD1, 5 bases. Germline V gene data show CDR1 as SGHTA and CDR2 as FQGNSA. The CDR3 totals 14 residues. V was clipped by 3 bases and J by 2 bases, with 10 bases between them. The CDR3 bases are TGTGCCAGCAGCTTCCCGGGGGTCAACTATGGCTACACCTTC. This codes for CASSFPGVNYGYTF.

The chain is built from TRBV28 and TRBJ2-5; 8 bases match TRBD2. CDR1 is MDHEN and CDR2 is SYDVKM in the germline V gene. The CDR3 loop spans 18 amino acids. The V and J ends lost 2 bases and 2 bases, in that order; junction bases with no gene match: 13. The CDR3 nucleotides read TGTGCCAGCAGTTTAGCGGGCGGGAGGCCAGTAGGACAAGAGACCCAGTACTTC. This codes for CASSLAGGRPVGQETQYF.

This clone occurred once. The chain combines TRBV7-6 with TRBJ2-3; D might be TRBD1 (9 bases). The germline V gene has CDR1 SGHVS and CDR2 FNYEAQ. The CDR3 spans 17 residues. V lost 5 bases and J lost 0, with 18 bases in between. The CDR3 DNA sequence: TGTGCCAGCAGCGACGGGGGGGGGACAGGGAGCACAGATACGCAGTATTTT. It translates to CASSDGGGTGSTDTQYF. Full variable domain (remainder filled in from reference TRBV7-6 and TRBJ2-3): GAGVSQSPRYKVTKRGQDVALRCDPISGHVSLYWYRQALGQGPEFLTYFNYEAQQDKSGLPNDRFSAERPEGSISTLTIQRTEQRDSAMYRCASSDGGGTGSTDTQYFGPGTRLTVL.

This chain links TRBV7-9 with TRBJ2-3; 10 nucleotides match TRBD2. The germline V gene has CDR1 SEHNR and CDR2 FQNEAQ (reference sequence). This CDR3 comprises 14 residues. J lost 8 bases, V lost 5 bases, and 7 bases had no gene match. The CDR3 DNA follows: TGTGCCAGCAGCGCCTCTAGCGGGAGTGGTACGCAGTATTTT. Translating gives CASSASSGSGTQYF.